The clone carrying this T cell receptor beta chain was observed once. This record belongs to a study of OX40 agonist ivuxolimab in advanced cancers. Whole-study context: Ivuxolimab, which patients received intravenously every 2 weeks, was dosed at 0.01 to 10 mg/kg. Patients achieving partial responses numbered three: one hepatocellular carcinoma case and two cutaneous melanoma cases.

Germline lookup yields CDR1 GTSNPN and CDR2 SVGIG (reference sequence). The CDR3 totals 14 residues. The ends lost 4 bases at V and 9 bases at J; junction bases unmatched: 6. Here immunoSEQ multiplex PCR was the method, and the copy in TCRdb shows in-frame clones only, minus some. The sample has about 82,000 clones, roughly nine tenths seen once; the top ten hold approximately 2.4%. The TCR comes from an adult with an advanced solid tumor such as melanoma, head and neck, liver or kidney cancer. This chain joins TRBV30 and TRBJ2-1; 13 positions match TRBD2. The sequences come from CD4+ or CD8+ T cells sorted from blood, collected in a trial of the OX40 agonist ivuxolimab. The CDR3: CAWTGLAGASEQFF. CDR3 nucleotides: TGTGCCTGGACCGGACTAGCGGGAGCTAGTGAGCAGTTCTTC.